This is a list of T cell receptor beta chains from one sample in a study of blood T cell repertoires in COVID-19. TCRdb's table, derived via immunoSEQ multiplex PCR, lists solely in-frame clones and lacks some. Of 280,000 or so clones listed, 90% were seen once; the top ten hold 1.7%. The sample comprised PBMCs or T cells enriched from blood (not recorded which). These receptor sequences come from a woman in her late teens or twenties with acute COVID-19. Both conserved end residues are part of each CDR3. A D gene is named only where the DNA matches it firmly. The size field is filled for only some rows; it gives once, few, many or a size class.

DNA: TGTGCCAGCAGTTCCGGCGCGGGGCACAATGAGCAGTTCTTC
CDR3: CASSSGAGHNEQFF
D: .
size: .
V: TRBV6-6
J: TRBJ2-1

DNA: TGTGCCATCAGTGACCGAAGGGAGTTTACGGTGAACACTGAAGCTTTCTTT
CDR3: CAISDRREFTVNTEAFF
D: .
size: .
V: TRBV10-3
J: TRBJ1-1

DNA: TGTGCCAGCAGCTTAAGGGGCGGGGCCCTCTCCTACAATGAGCAGTTCTTC
CDR3: CASSLRGGALSYNEQFF
D: .
size: .
V: TRBV7-2
J: TRBJ2-1

DNA: TGTGCCAGCAGCCAAAGGCTAGCGGGAGGGGTGGAGACCCAGTACTTC
CDR3: CASSQRLAGGVETQYF
D: TRBD2
size: .
V: TRBV4-2
J: TRBJ2-5

DNA: TGTGCCAGCAGTTCACAGGGTAATTCCTACGAGCAGTACTTC
CDR3: CASSSQGNSYEQYF
D: .
size: .
V: TRBV7-3
J: TRBJ2-7

DNA: TGTGCCAGCAGTCGGACTGGACTAGCGGGCTCCTACAATGAGCAGTTCTTC
CDR3: CASSRTGLAGSYNEQFF
D: TRBD2
size: once
V: TRBV27
J: TRBJ2-1

DNA: TGTGCCAGCAGTTATTTTGCGGGAGGCAATGAGCAGTTCTTC
CDR3: CASSYFAGGNEQFF
D: TRBD2
size: .
V: TRBV6-2/TRBV6-3
J: TRBJ2-1

DNA: TGTGCCAGCAGTTACTCGAGGAGGGAACTGAACACTGAAGCTTTCTTT
CDR3: CASSYSRRELNTEAFF
D: .
size: .
V: TRBV6-5
J: TRBJ1-1

DNA: TGTGCCAGCAGCCAAGATAAACCATTCCGGGGGAACTATGGCTACACCTTC
CDR3: CASSQDKPFRGNYGYTF
D: .
size: .
V: TRBV14
J: TRBJ1-2

DNA: TGTGCCAGCAGCTATGGACAGGCTAGCACAGATACGCAGTATTTT
CDR3: CASSYGQASTDTQYF
D: TRBD1
size: once
V: TRBV11-3
J: TRBJ2-3